This T cell receptor (beta chain) was recorded in a study of blood T cell repertoires in COVID-19 (TCRdb year 2020). Some background on the complete study: Samples from collaborators originated in the United States, Italy and Spain and spanned both the acute and convalescent phases of COVID-19. The dataset comprised deeply sampled blood TCRbeta repertoires from subjects exposed to, actively infected with, or recovered from COVID-19. A freely available public database, intended as a resource for researchers studying the immune response to SARS-CoV-2, is where the repertoires were released. The samples were drawn from two sources: the first 160 participants of the ongoing ImmuneRACE study, and over 1,000 subjects contributed by 6 global collaborators. The sample metadata nearly always contained a de-identified subject ID, COVID-19 status, age in years and sex. The material from the prospective study consisted of cDNA or gDNA derived from T cells, B-cell-depleted T cells, or PBMCs. HLA class I and class II types, where available, came from metadata supplied by the sample provider rather than from assay-based typing.

Concerning this clone: Its antigen is not yet known. No clone much larger than this one lies a single base away; base qualities are absent.

TCRbeta CDR3 regions were amplified from genomic DNA by means of the immunoSEQ Assay, a bias-controlled multiplex PCR. Per the original workflow: The number of nucleated cells in each sample was estimated from the amplification of reference gene primers within the assay. To quantify the absolute abundance of each unique TCRbeta CDR3 rearrangement, sequence reads were collapsed and filtered. Productive Simpson clonality was computed per sample as the square root of Simpson's diversity index over productive rearrangements. In its TCRdb copy, this immuneACCESS table keeps in-frame sequences only and misses some clones. Where compared with another copy, unresolved V genes explain less than half of these, and the others have no known cause. The V and J calls and clone size come from that table; D and trimming were worked out from the DNA. For this sample the table gives 70,000 to 95,000 clones, of which approximately 75% were detected only once. The ten most abundant clones make up 13% of the sample.

The collaborating institutions used their own protocols to collect whole blood in K2EDTA tubes. For TCRbeta analysis, collaborators shipped samples in one of three forms: frozen whole blood, isolated PBMCs, or DNA extracted from either of those sample types. What the research found in general, with its limitations: How much clinical and demographic metadata was included differed by source and by participant, and the metadata was provided uncurated.

A distance of 9 bases separates the germline ends of V and J, which lose 2 bases and 7 bases respectively. CDR1 and CDR2 were assigned from the germline V gene (reference sequence) as MNHEY and SMNVEV. There are 14 amino acids in the CDR3, from cysteine to phenylalanine inclusive. The retained sequence is limited to the CDR3, 42 bases, with the frame set at the first base. The chain joins TRBV27 to TRBJ1-6, with an unclear D gene assignment. Sequencing used peripheral blood. This clonotype originated in a human donor in a cohort sampled during active COVID-19. The DNA reads as follows: TGTGCCAGCAGTTTAACACAGTGGAATTCACCCCTCCACTTT. This translates into CASSLTQWNSPLHF.